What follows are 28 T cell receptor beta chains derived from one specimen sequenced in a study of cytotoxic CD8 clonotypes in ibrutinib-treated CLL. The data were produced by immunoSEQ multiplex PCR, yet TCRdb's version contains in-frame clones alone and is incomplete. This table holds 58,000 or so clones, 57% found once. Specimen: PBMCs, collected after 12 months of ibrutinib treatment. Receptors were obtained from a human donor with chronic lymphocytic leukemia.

As DNA, the CDR3 is TGTGCCAGTAACAAAGTAATAGGGGAAAAACTGTTTTTT. This codes for CASNKVIGEKLFF. The V gene is TRBV19, the J gene TRBJ1-4; no reliable D call. CDR1 and CDR2 (germline): LNHDA, SQIVND (reference sequence). This CDR3 has 13 amino acids. Trimming took off 7 bases at V and 8 bases at J, with 14 bases between the two ends.

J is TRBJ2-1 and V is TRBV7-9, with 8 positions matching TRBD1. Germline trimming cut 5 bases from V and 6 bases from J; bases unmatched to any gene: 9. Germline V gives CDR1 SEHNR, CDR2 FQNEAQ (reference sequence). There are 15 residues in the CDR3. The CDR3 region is CASSPRDRFFNEQFF. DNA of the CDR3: TGTGCCAGCAGCCCGAGGGACAGGTTCTTCAATGAGCAGTTCTTC.

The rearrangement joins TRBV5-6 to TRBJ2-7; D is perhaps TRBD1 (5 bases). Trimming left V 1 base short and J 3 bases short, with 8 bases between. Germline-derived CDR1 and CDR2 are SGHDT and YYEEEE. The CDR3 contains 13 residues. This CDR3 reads CASSLSGHYEQYF. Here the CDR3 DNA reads TGTGCCAGCAGCTTGTCAGGACACTACGAGCAGTACTTC.

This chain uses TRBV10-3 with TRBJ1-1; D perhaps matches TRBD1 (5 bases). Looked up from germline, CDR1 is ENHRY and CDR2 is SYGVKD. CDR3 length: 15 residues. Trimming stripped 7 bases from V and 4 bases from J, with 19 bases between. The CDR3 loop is CAITPMVGDGTEAFF. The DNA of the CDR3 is TGTGCCATCACCCCTATGGTTGGGGACGGCACTGAAGCTTTCTTT.

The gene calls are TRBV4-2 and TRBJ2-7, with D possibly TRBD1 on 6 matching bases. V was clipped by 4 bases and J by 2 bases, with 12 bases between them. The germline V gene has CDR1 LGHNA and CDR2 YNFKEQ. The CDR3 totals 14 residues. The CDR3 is CASSLGQTPYEQYF. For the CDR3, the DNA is TGTGCCAGCAGCCTCGGACAGACCCCCTACGAGCAGTACTTC.

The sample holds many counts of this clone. The chain's CDR3 is CASSPGQQGIASPLHF. The DNA of the CDR3 is TGCGCCAGCAGCCCCGGCCAGCAGGGTATCGCGTCACCCCTCCACTTT. The J gene is TRBJ1-6, the V gene TRBV4-1; the D gene is possibly TRBD1 (5 bases). The CDR3 contains 16 residues. The germline gives CDR1 MGHRA, CDR2 YSYEKL. Trimming took 4 bases from V and 10 from J, leaving 20 bases between them.

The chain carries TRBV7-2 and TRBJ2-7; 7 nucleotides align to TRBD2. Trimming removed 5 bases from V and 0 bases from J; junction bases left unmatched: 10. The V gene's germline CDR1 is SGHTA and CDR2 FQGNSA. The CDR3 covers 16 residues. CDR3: CASSPSSGPSSYEQYF. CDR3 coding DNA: TGTGCCAGCAGCCCAAGTAGCGGGCCCAGCTCCTACGAGCAGTACTTC. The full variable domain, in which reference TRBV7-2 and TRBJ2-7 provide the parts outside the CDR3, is GAGVSQSPSNKVTEKGKDVELRCDPISGHTALYWYRQSLGQGLEFLIYFQGNSAPDKSGLPSDRFSAERTGGSVSTLTIQRTQQEDSAVYLCASSPSSGPSSYEQYFGPGTRLTVT.

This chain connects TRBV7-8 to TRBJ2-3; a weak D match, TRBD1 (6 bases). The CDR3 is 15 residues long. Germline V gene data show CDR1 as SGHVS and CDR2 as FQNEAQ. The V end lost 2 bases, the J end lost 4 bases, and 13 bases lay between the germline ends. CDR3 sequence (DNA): TGTGCCAGCAGCTTAAGCAGGGGCACTGCAGATACGCAGTATTTT. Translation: CASSLSRGTADTQYF.

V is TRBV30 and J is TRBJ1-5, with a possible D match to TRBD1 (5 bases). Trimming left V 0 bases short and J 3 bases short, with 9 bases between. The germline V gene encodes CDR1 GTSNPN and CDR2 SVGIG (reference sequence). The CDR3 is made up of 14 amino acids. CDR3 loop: CAWSVGGVNQPQHF. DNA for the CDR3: TGTGCCTGGAGTGTGGGGGGGGTCAATCAGCCCCAGCATTTT. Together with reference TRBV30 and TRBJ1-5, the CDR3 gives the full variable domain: SQTIHQWPATLVQPVGSPLSLECTVEGTSNPNLYWYRQAAGRGLQLLFYSVGIGQISSEVPQNLSASRPQDRQFILSSKKLLLSDSGFYLCAWSVGGVNQPQHFGDGTRLSIL.

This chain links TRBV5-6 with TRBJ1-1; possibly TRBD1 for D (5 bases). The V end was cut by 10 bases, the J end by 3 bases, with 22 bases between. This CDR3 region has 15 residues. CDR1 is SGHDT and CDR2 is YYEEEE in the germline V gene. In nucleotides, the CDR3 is TGTGCCTCACTGGGGGGATTCGCCGTGGACACTGAAGCTTTCTTT. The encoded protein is CASLGGFAVDTEAFF.

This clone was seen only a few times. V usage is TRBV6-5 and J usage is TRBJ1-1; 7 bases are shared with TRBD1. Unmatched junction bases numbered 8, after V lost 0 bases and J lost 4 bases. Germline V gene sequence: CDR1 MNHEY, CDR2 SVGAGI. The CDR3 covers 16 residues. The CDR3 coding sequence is TGTGCCAGCAGTTACTCGGGACAGCTGGACCGCACTGAAGCTTTCTTT. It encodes CASSYSGQLDRTEAFF.

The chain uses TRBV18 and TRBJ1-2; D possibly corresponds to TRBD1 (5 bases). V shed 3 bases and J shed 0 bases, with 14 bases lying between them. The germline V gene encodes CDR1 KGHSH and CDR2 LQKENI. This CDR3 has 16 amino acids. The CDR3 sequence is CASSPGGTFTNYGYTF. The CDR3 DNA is TGTGCCAGCTCACCTGGGGGGACGTTTACTAACTATGGCTACACCTTC.

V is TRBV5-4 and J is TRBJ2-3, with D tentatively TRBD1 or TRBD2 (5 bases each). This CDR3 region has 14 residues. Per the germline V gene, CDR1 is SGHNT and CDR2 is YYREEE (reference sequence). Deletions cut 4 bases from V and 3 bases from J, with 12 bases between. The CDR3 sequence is CASSRDPQTDTQYF. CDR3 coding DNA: TGTGCCAGCAGCAGGGACCCTCAAACAGATACGCAGTATTTT.

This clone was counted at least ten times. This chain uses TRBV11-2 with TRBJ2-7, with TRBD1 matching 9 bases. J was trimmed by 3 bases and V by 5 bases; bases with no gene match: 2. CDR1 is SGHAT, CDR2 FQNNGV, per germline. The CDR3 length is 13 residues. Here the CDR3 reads CASSRTGDYEQYF. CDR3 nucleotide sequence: TGTGCCAGCAGCCGGACAGGGGACTACGAGCAGTACTTC.

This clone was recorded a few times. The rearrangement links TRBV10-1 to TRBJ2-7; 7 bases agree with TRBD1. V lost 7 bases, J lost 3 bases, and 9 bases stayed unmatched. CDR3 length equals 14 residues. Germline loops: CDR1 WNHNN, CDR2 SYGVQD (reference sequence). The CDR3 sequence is CASTPTGNRYEQYF. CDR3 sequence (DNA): TGCGCCAGCACCCCGACAGGGAACCGCTACGAGCAGTACTTC.

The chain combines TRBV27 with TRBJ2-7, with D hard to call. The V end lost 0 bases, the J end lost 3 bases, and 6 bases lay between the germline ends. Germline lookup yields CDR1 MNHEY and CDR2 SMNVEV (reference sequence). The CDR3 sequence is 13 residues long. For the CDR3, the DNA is TGTGCCAGCAGTTTATCACCTCACTACGAGCAGTACTTC. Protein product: CASSLSPHYEQYF.

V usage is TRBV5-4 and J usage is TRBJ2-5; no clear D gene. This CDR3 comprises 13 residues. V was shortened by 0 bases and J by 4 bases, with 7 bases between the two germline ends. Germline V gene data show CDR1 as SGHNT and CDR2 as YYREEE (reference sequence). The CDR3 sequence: CASSLGTGETQYF. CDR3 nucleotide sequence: TGTGCCAGCAGCTTGGGTACTGGAGAGACCCAGTACTTC.

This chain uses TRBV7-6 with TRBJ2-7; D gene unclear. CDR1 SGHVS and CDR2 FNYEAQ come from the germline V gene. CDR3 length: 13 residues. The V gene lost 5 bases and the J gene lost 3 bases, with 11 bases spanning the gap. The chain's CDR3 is CASSTGEVYEQYF. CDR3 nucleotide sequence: TGTGCCAGCAGCACTGGGGAAGTCTACGAGCAGTACTTC.

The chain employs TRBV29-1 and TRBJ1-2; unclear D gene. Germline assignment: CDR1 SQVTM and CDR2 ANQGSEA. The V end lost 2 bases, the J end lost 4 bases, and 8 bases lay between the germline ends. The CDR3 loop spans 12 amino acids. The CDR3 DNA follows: TGCAGCGTTGAAACGGGCTCCTATGGCTACACCTTC. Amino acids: CSVETGSYGYTF.

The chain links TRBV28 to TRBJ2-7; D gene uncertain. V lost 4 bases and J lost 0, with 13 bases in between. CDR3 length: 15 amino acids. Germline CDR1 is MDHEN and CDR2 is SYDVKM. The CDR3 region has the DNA TGTGCCAGCAGTTCGCGCCAACAAAGCTCCTACGAGCAGTACGTC. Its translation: CASSSRQQSSYEQYV.

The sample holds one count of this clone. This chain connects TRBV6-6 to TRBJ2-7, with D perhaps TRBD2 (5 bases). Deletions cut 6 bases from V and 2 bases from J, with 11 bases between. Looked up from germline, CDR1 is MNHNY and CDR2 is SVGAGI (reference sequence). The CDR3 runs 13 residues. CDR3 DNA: TGTGCCAGCAGAAACGGGATGACCTACGAGCAGTACTTC. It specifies CASRNGMTYEQYF.

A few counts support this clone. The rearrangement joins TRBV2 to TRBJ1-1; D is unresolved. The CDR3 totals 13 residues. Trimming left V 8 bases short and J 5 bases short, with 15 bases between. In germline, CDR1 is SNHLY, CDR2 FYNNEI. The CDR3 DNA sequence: TGTGCCAGCTGCTATGCGACGAGGACTGAAGCTTTCTTT. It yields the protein CASCYATRTEAFF.

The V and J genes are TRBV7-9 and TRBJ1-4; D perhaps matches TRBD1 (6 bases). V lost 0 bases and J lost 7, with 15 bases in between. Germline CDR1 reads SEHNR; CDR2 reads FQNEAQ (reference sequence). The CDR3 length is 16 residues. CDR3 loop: CASSLALGGGGEKLFF. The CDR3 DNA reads TGTGCCAGCAGCTTAGCTCTCGGGGGCGGAGGTGAAAAACTGTTTTTT. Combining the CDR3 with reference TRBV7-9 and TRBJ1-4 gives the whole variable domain DTGVSQNPRHKITKRGQNVTFRCDPISEHNRLYWYRQTLGQGPEFLTYFQNEAQLEKSRLLSDRFSAERPKGSFSTLEIQRTEQGDSAMYLCASSLALGGGGEKLFFGSGTQLSVL.

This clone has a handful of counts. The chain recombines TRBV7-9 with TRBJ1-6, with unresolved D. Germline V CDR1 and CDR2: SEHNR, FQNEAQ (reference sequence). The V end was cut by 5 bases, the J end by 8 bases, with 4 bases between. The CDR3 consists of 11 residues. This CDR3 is CASSKDSPLHF. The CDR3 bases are TGTGCCAGCAGCAAGGATTCACCCCTCCACTTT.

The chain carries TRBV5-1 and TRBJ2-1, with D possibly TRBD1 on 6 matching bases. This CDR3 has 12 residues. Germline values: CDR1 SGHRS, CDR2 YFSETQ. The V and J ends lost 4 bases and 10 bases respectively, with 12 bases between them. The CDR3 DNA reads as TGCGCCAGCAGCGCCATGACAGGAGAGCAGTTCTTC. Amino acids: CASSAMTGEQFF.

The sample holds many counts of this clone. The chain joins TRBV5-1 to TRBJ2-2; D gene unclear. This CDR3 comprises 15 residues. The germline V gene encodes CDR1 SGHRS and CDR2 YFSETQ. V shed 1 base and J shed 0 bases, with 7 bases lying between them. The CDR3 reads CASSLTASNTGELFF. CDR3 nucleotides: TGCGCCAGCAGCTTGACAGCCTCGAACACCGGGGAGCTGTTTTTT.

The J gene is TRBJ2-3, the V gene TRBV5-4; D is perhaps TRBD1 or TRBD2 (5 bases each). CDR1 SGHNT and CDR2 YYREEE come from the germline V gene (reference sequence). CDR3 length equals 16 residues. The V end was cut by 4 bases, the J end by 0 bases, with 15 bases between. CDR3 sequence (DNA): TGTGCCAGCAGCAACGGGGTGGGGCGGAGCACAGATACGCAGTATTTT. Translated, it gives CASSNGVGRSTDTQYF.

CDR3 DNA sequence: TGTGCCAGTCGCATACTAGCGGCCACCGGGGAGCTGTTTTTT. Its protein is CASRILAATGELFF. J is TRBJ2-2 and V is TRBV28, with 8 bases identical to TRBD2. Germline V gives CDR1 MDHEN, CDR2 SYDVKM. Trimming took 9 bases from V and 4 from J; bases not matched to a gene: 7. There are 14 residues in the CDR3.